The 21 T cell receptor beta chains listed next were all sequenced from one sample in a study of early T cells in non-severe SARS-CoV-2 infection. Using its own MiXCR run on the 5' RACE reads, TCRdb lists one record per CDR3 protein. The sample records approximately 40,000 distinct CDR3 sequences, around 9.9% being singletons. The sequencing input was whole blood. The receptors stem from an adult who was a healthcare worker with PCR-confirmed SARS-CoV-2 infection or an uninfected control (not recorded which).

The rearrangement uses TRBV7-8 and TRBJ2-7; 14 bases match TRBD2. The germline V gene encodes CDR1 SGHVS and CDR2 FQNEAQ. This CDR3 spans 18 amino acids. The ends lost 4 bases at V and 0 bases at J; junction bases unmatched: 8. The CDR3 region has the DNA TGTGCCAGCAGCTCTAGGACTAGCGGGGGGCCTAACTCCTACGAGCAGTACTTC. This encodes CASSSRTSGGPNSYEQYF.

This clonotype was found many times. The chain is built from TRBV12-3 or TRBV12-4 and TRBJ1-1, with D possibly matching TRBD1 (6 bases). The CDR3 has 13 residues. V was pared by 4 bases and J by 1 base, with 7 bases between. In nucleotides, the CDR3 is TGTGCCAGCAGTTGGGGACAGAACACTGAAGCTTTCTTT. Protein sequence: CASSWGQNTEAFF.

Ten or more counts support this clonotype. The rearrangement joins TRBV3-1 to TRBJ1-6, with D perhaps TRBD1 (5 bases). Between the trimmed V and J ends, which lost 5 bases and 8 bases, there was a span of 19 bases. Germline assignment: CDR1 LGHDT and CDR2 YNNKEL (reference sequence). The CDR3 runs 16 residues. CDR3 loop: CASSGTGTHIYSPLHF. CDR3 DNA: TGTGCCAGCAGCGGTACCGGGACGCATATTTATTCACCCCTCCACTTT.

This clonotype was detected ten times or more. As DNA, the CDR3 is TGTGCCAGCAGATACACTAGCGGGGGGGCCTTGGGTCCCGAGCAGTACTTC. Its translation: CASRYTSGGALGPEQYF. The gene calls are TRBV12-3 or TRBV12-4 and TRBJ2-7; 13 bases align to TRBD2. V dropped 6 bases and J dropped 6; count of bases not matched to a gene: 14. CDR3 length: 17 amino acids.

This sequence joins TRBV7-2 and TRBJ1-4; 8 nucleotides agree with TRBD1. The CDR3 runs to 14 residues. V lost 6 bases to trimming and J lost 3 bases; unmatched junction nucleotides: 3. In germline, CDR1 is SGHTA, CDR2 FQGNSA. CDR3 in DNA: TGTGCCAGCAGTTTGGACAGGGCTAATGAAAAACTGTTTTTT. Translation: CASSLDRANEKLFF.

The sample holds many counts of this clonotype. The chain has TRBV7-8 and TRBJ2-7; 7 bases match TRBD1. The CDR3 totals 12 residues. Looked up from germline, CDR1 is SGHVS and CDR2 is FQNEAQ. J gave up 13 bases and V 4 bases, and 10 bases lay outside the gene matches. CDR3 coding DNA: TGTGCCAGCAGCTCTCAGCGACAGGGAAAATACTTC. It translates to CASSSQRQGKYF. The variable domain in full, with the rest retrieved from reference TRBV7-8 and TRBJ2-7, is GAGVSQSPRYKVAKRGQDVALRCDPISGHVSLFWYQQALGQGPEFLTYFQNEAQLDKSGLPSDRFFAERPEGSVSTLKIQRTQQEDSAVYLCASSSQRQGKYFGPGTRLTVT.

The chain employs TRBV24-1 and TRBJ2-1; TRBD1 or TRBD2 may be the D gene (5 bases each). V dropped 3 bases and J dropped 2 bases, with 10 bases sitting between them. This CDR3 has 15 residues. Germline CDR1 KGHDR, CDR2 SFDVKD. The CDR3 region has the DNA TGTGCCACCAGTGATCGAGGGGTCCCCTACAATGAGCAGTTCTTC. This sequence encodes CATSDRGVPYNEQFF.

This clonotype was found a few times. The chain joins TRBV6-5 to TRBJ2-7; TRBD1 agrees at 8 bases. From germline, CDR1 is MNHEY and CDR2 SVGAGI. This CDR3 has 15 amino acids. Trimming cost V 2 bases and J 1 base; bases outside gene matches: 4. CDR3 region: CASSYGGTGSYEQYF. The CDR3 DNA follows: TGTGCCAGCAGTTACGGTGGGACAGGATCCTACGAGCAGTACTTC.

V usage is TRBV24-1 and J usage is TRBJ2-7; 7 nucleotides agree with TRBD1. CDR1 is KGHDR and CDR2 is SFDVKD in the germline V gene. V lost 3 bases, J lost 2 bases, and 3 bases stayed unmatched. The CDR3 contains 14 residues. CDR3 nucleotides: TGTGCCACCAGTGATACCGGGACAGCCTACGAGCAGTACTTC. This translates into CATSDTGTAYEQYF.

This clonotype came up many times. The genes are TRBV4-1 and TRBJ1-2; D gene unclear. Germline lookup yields CDR1 MGHRA and CDR2 YSYEKL. With 0 bases removed from V and 4 bases from J, the gap between germline ends came to 15 bases. The CDR3 length is 16 residues. The CDR3 reads CASSQDLRERSYGYTF. Written as DNA, the CDR3 is TGCGCCAGCAGCCAAGATCTAAGGGAGCGCTCCTATGGCTACACCTTC.

This clonotype was observed many times. J is TRBJ1-2 and V is TRBV7-9; D remains ambiguous. Trimming removed 1 base from V and 6 bases from J, with 15 bases in between. This CDR3 is built from 15 residues. Germline V gene sequence: CDR1 SEHNR, CDR2 FQNEAQ (reference sequence). The CDR3 spells CASSLESPRVDGYTF. The CDR3 DNA reads TGTGCCAGCAGCTTAGAGAGCCCTAGGGTGGATGGCTACACCTTC. The variable domain in full, with the rest retrieved from reference TRBV7-9 and TRBJ1-2, is DTGVSQNPRHKITKRGQNVTFRCDPISEHNRLYWYRQTLGQGPEFLTYFQNEAQLEKSRLLSDRFSAERPKGSFSTLEIQRTEQGDSAMYLCASSLESPRVDGYTFGSGTRLTVV.

The table lists this clonotype with many counts. V is TRBV20-1 and J is TRBJ2-4; 10 bases line up with TRBD1. Germline loops: CDR1 DFQATT, CDR2 SNEGSKA (reference sequence). The length of the CDR3 is 13 residues. With V trimmed by 6 bases and J by 6 bases, 5 bases remained unmatched. The CDR3 reads CSAETGGRNIQYF. In DNA form, the CDR3 reads TGCAGTGCCGAGACAGGGGGCAGAAACATTCAGTACTTC.

In this sample, this clonotype turned up a few times. This rearrangement joins TRBV10-3 to TRBJ2-3, with a weak D call TRBD1 (5 bases). The CDR3 is made up of 13 amino acids. Germline V gene lookup returns CDR1 ENHRY and CDR2 SYGVKD. V dropped 2 bases and J dropped 6 bases, with 9 bases sitting between them. CDR3 DNA sequence: TGTGCCATCAGTGAGACCCAGGGCGATACGCAGTATTTT. Protein sequence: CAISETQGDTQYF.

The chain employs TRBV13 and TRBJ1-6; no reliable D call. CDR1 is PRHDT and CDR2 is FYEKMQ in the germline V gene (reference sequence). The CDR3 sequence is 14 residues long. Trimming shortened V by 5 bases and J by 7 bases, and 12 bases separated the two germline ends. CDR3 sequence: CASSRGRGNSPLHF. DNA for the CDR3: TGTGCCAGCAGCCGAGGACGCGGAAATTCACCCCTCCACTTT. The full variable domain, in which reference TRBV13 and TRBJ1-6 provide the parts outside the CDR3, is AAGVIQSPRHLIKEKRETATLKCYPIPRHDTVYWYQQGPGQDPQFLISFYEKMQSDKGSIPDRFSAQQFSDYHSELNMSSLELGDSALYFCASSRGRGNSPLHFGNGTRLTVT.

The CDR3 coding sequence is TGTGCCAGCACCCACGGTTTGCGGTCACCCCTCCACTTT. Translation: CASTHGLRSPLHF. This chain connects TRBV28 to TRBJ1-6; D is undetermined. CDR3 size: 13 residues. The germline V gene has CDR1 MDHEN and CDR2 SYDVKM. Trimming removed 7 bases at V and 10 bases at J, with 14 bases between.

This clonotype was recorded a few times. The J gene is TRBJ1-5, the V gene TRBV7-8; D might be TRBD1 (5 bases). There are 14 residues in the CDR3. CDR1 and CDR2 (germline): SGHVS, FQNEAQ. V shed 5 bases and J shed 3 bases, with 11 bases lying between them. The CDR3 sequence is CASSLRQLNQPQHF. CDR3 DNA sequence: TGTGCCAGCAGCCTAAGACAGCTCAATCAGCCCCAGCATTTT.

The rearrangement links TRBV7-2 to TRBJ2-5, with a possible D match to TRBD1 (7 bases). The ends were cut back, 1 base at V and 5 bases at J, with 14 bases in the middle. Germline CDR1 is SGHTA and CDR2 is FQGNSA. This CDR3 has 15 residues. CDR3 nucleotides: TGTGCCAGCAGCTTAGGACAGGGAGGAAGGGAGACCCAGTACTTC. Its translation: CASSLGQGGRETQYF.

This clonotype was found many times. The chain carries TRBV24-1 and TRBJ2-3; 7 bases map to TRBD1. Looked up from germline, CDR1 is KGHDR and CDR2 is SFDVKD. The length of the CDR3 is 16 residues. The J segment lost 3 bases and the V segment lost 3 bases, leaving 8 bases of the junction unmatched. In nucleotides, the CDR3 is TGTGCCACCAGTGATCCCTGGACAGGCCTAACAGATACGCAGTATTTT. It specifies CATSDPWTGLTDTQYF.

This clonotype was found many times. This rearrangement joins TRBV12-3 or TRBV12-4 to TRBJ1-2; maybe TRBD1 (6 bases). Trimming pared 3 bases from V and 7 bases from J, leaving 12 bases between. The CDR3 loop spans 13 amino acids. As DNA, the CDR3 is TGTGCCAGCAGTTTTTACTCCAGGGGTGGCTACACCTTC. This gives the protein CASSFYSRGGYTF.

This clonotype showed up many times. The CDR3 coding sequence is TGTGCCAGCAGCTCGAGACAGGTGGGGGACGGGGAGCTGTTTTTT. Amino acids: CASSSRQVGDGELFF. The chain uses TRBV12-3 or TRBV12-4 and TRBJ2-2; maybe TRBD1 (6 bases). V was trimmed by 6 bases and J by 7 bases, leaving 18 bases between them. This CDR3 has 15 amino acids.

V usage is TRBV6-2 or TRBV6-3 and J usage is TRBJ1-6; 7 bases map to TRBD1. Per the germline V gene, CDR1 is MNHEY and CDR2 is SVGEGT. The CDR3 sequence is 12 residues long. V was pared by 6 bases and J by 11 bases, with 4 bases of the junction left unmatched. In DNA form, the CDR3 reads TGTGCCAGCAGGGACAGGATTCCACCCCTCCACTTT. Translation gives CASRDRIPPLHF.